Reported below is one TCR beta chain. Antigen unknown. Germline V gives CDR1 LGHNA, CDR2 YSLEER. V was shortened by 3 bases and J by 3 bases, with 15 bases between the two germline ends. The CDR3 runs to 15 residues. This specimen belongs to a study of T-cell memory formation after mild COVID-19. The 5'RACE method, run with constant-segment primers, produced TCR alpha and TCR beta cDNA libraries (carrying sample barcodes and UMIs). In TCRdb, the 5' RACE reads were re-called with MiXCR into one record per CDR3 protein. The data hold 65,000 to 90,000 distinct CDR3 sequences, with roughly 14% observed a single time. Study-level results: Clones that shrank (day 15 to 85) were balanced CD4/CD8, whereas later expanders leaned CD4+.

The clonotype was recovered from an adult woman who had mild COVID-19 (a few samples of this study predate the infection). Cell type and time point are not known. Sample: PBMCs or a T cell subset sorted from them (not recorded which). V usage is TRBV4-3 and J usage is TRBJ2-7; D may be TRBD2 (6 bases). The CDR3 here is CASSHYDGTFYEQYF. Written as DNA, the CDR3 is TGCGCCAGCAGCCATTACGACGGGACTTTCTACGAGCAGTACTTC.